This T cell receptor beta chain was identified during a study of beta chain features in type 1 diabetes. Across the study: The study found patients and healthy donors alike in age, gender and cell yields.

This CDR3 contains 14 residues. Germline-derived CDR1 and CDR2 are SGHTA and FQGNSA. Trimming removed 2 bases from V and 7 bases from J, with 12 bases in between. Concerning this clone itself: What it binds is not known.

General study findings and limits: It was among patients, rather than healthy donors, that naive, central memory and Treg TCRB repertoires appeared more similar.

The investigators reverse transcribed all of the isolated RNA, so they sequenced expressed TCRB transcripts. Sequenced by immunoSEQ multiplex PCR; TCRdb stores in-frame clones only, minus some. Of fewer than 200,000 clones listed, 13% are singletons. The TCR comes from a woman between 18 and 29 years old in good health. The sequenced material came from central memory CD4+ T cells from blood. This chain uses TRBV7-2 with TRBJ1-5; TRBD1 might be the D (6 bases). CDR3 nucleotides: TGTGCCAGCAGCTTACAGGGGAAGGGACAGCCCCAGCATTTT. As protein: CASSLQGKGQPQHF.